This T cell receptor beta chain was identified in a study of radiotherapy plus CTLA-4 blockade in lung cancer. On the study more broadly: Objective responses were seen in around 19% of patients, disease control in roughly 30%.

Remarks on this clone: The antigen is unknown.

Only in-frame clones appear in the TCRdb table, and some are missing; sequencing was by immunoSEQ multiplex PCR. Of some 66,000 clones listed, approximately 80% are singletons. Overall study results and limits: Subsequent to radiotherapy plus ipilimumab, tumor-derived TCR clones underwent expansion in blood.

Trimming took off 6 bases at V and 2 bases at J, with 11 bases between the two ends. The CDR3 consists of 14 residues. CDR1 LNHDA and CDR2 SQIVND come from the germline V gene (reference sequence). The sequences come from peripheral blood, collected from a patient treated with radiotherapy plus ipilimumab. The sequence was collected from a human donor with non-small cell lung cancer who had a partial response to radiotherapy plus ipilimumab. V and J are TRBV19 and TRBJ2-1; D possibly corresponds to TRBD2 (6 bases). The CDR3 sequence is CASSKTSAYNEQFF. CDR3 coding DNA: TGTGCCAGTAGCAAGACTAGTGCCTACAATGAGCAGTTCTTC.